This TCR beta chain was retrieved from a study of blood T cell repertoires in COVID-19. As handled by the study authors: The authors estimated nucleated cell counts from reference gene primer amplification. The assay was immunoSEQ multiplex PCR, and TCRdb's table has in-frame clones only and misses some. The V and J calls and clone size are taken from that table; D and trimming were inferred from the DNA. The table has about 200,000 clones, roughly nine tenths seen once. This CDR3 has 14 amino acids. CDR1 and CDR2 (germline): SGHRS, YFSETQ. The V gene lost 5 bases and the J gene lost 5 bases, with 13 bases spanning the gap.

The receptor comes from a woman between 65 and 79 years old with acute or convalescent COVID-19. Specimen: peripheral blood. The chain recombines TRBV5-1 with TRBJ1-4; D may be TRBD1 (6 bases). The CDR3 nucleotides are TGCGCCAGCAGGATAGGGGGGGAAAATGAAAAACTGTTTTTT. It translates to CASRIGGENEKLFF.